This TCR beta chain was identified during a study of T cell repertoires in ileal Crohn's disease. Data came from immunoSEQ multiplex PCR; TCRdb stores just in-frame clones and leaves some out. The table has about 6,900 clones, 83% seen once; the top ten hold 4.5% to 5.5%. The CDR3 totals 17 residues. V gave up 4 bases and J gave up 7 bases; unmatched junction bases: 11. The germline gives CDR1 SGHRS, CDR2 YFSETQ. The clonotype comes from an adult with Crohn's disease. Sequencing was carried out using ileal tissue. This chain uses TRBV5-1 with TRBJ2-2; 12 bases agree with TRBD2. The CDR3 reads CASSPFSSGRALGELFF. Written as DNA, the CDR3 is TGCGCCAGCAGCCCTTTTTCTAGCGGGAGGGCCCTCGGGGAGCTGTTTTTT.